This T cell receptor beta chain comes out of a study of shared clonotypes between healthy human individuals. Method: immunoSEQ multiplex PCR; TCRdb's copy keeps in-frame clones and lacks some. In the table there are millions of clones, 93% of which are singletons. Germline CDR1 reads MNHEY; CDR2 reads SVGAGI. V lost 6 bases and J lost 8, with 16 bases in between. The CDR3 is made up of 13 amino acids. This clone was seen more than once but under ten times. What it binds is not known. Terminally differentiated effector memory CD45RA+ cells were excluded from the naive CD8 cells, which were CD45RO-negative and positively selected for CCR7. Findings of the study overall: When naive CD4 clonotypes were compared across a few donors, about 4.8% were shared. Rarefaction indicated that sorted-subset sequencing remained incomplete although depth was large. Donors were few, which limited the genetic and exposure-history diversity represented.

The sequence was obtained from a man aged 18 to 35 in good health. Some clones in this sample may be carry-over from other donors' samples. The chain couples TRBV6-5 to TRBJ1-2, with no clear D. Sequenced sample: naive CD8+ T cells from PBMCs. The CDR3 DNA follows: TGTGCCAGCAGACCCGCCCCCTTCGCGGGCTACACCTTC. Amino acid sequence: CASRPAPFAGYTF.